This T cell receptor beta chain was observed in a study of blood T cell repertoires in COVID-19. Clones were sequenced by immunoSEQ multiplex PCR, and TCRdb holds only the in-frame ones, with some missing. The profile shows about 310,000 clones, 80% to 90% of them singletons. Germline CDR1 reads SGHRS; CDR2 reads YFSETQ. The CDR3 consists of 16 residues. V shed 6 bases, J shed 5 bases, and the junction held 10 bases outside the gene matches. Sequencing used peripheral blood. This TCR came from a man in his forties or fifties with active or convalescent COVID-19. The chain couples TRBV5-1 to TRBJ2-2; TRBD2 matches at 10 bases. The CDR3 loop reads CASKGLAGVGTGELFF. The CDR3 nucleotides are TGCGCCAGCAAAGGGCTAGCGGGAGTAGGGACCGGGGAGCTGTTTTTT. Variable domain in full (rest from reference TRBV5-1 and TRBJ2-2): KAGVTQTPRYLIKTRGQQVTLSCSPISGHRSVSWYQQTPGQGLQFLFEYFSETQRNKGNFPGRFSGRQFSNSRSEMNVSTLELGDSALYLCASKGLAGVGTGELFFGEGSRLTVL.